These 23 T cell receptor beta chains were all obtained from the same sample, sequenced in a study of blood T cells in healthy people across ages. PCR was performed a second time for 7 to 11 cycles using a sample-barcoded 5' primer and a J-beta primer mix. TCRdb reanalysed the 5' RACE reads using MiXCR and keeps one entry per CDR3 protein. The sample contains some 1 million distinct CDR3 sequences, more than 40% of which appear only once. Sequencing used blood. Receptors originate from a woman aged 60 to 75 in good health.

This clonotype was picked up a small number of times. This rearrangement joins TRBV12-3 or TRBV12-4 to TRBJ1-2, with D tentatively TRBD1 (6 bases). V gave up 7 bases and J gave up 2 bases, with 14 bases separating them. The CDR3 spans 14 residues. In DNA form, the CDR3 reads TGTGCCAGCACCGCGACAGGACCAAACTATGGCTACACCTTC. Its translation is CASTATGPNYGYTF.

The chain couples TRBV4-2 to TRBJ2-5; TRBD2 is a possible D gene (5 bases). The better agreement between TRBJ2-7 and the DNA end casts doubt on the J call. The germline gives CDR1 LGHNA, CDR2 YNFKEQ. CDR3 size: 16 residues. CDR3 in DNA: TGTGCCAGCAGCCAAGGCTCCGCGGGCAAAGAGTACGAGCAGTACTTC. It codes for CASSQGSAGKEYEQYF.

The chain combines TRBV18 with TRBJ2-1; TRBD2 matches at 12 bases. The V gene end was trimmed by 4 bases and the J gene end by 5 bases; junction bases not matched to a gene: 9. In germline, CDR1 is KGHSH, CDR2 LQKENI. CDR3 size: 17 residues. The CDR3 coding sequence is TGTGCCAGCTCACTTACGACTAGCGGGAGTTCCGACAATGAGCAGTTCTTC. This codes for CASSLTTSGSSDNEQFF.

V gene TRBV28 combines with J gene TRBJ1-2; TRBD1 aligns across 10 bases. Germline trimming cut 0 bases from V and 2 bases from J; bases unmatched to any gene: 0. Germline V gives CDR1 MDHEN, CDR2 SYDVKM. This CDR3 is built from 15 residues. CDR3 in amino acids: CASSLWDRGNYGYTF. The CDR3 bases are TGTGCCAGCAGTTTATGGGACAGGGGGAACTATGGCTACACCTTC.

The rearrangement joins TRBV5-1 to TRBJ1-4; 7 nucleotides align to TRBD1. Trimming removed 5 bases from V and 7 bases from J; junction bases left unmatched: 8. This CDR3 contains 14 residues. CDR1 is SGHRS and CDR2 is YFSETQ in the germline V gene. CDR3 sequence: CASRVHTGVEKLFF. The CDR3 bases are TGCGCCAGCAGGGTCCATACAGGGGTTGAAAAACTGTTTTTT.

The chain links TRBV5-6 to TRBJ2-7; D assignment may be TRBD1 or TRBD2 (7 bases each). This CDR3 has 17 residues. Trimming cost V 0 bases and J 4 bases, with 20 bases left between them. Germline V gene lookup returns CDR1 SGHDT and CDR2 YYEEEE. Written as DNA, the CDR3 is TGTGCCAGCAGCTTGGGAGCAGTTGGGAGGGGGCGTTACGAGCAGTACTTC. Translating it yields CASSLGAVGRGRYEQYF.

The rearrangement joins TRBV2 to TRBJ1-2, with D hard to call. Germline values: CDR1 SNHLY, CDR2 FYNNEI. Trimming removed 5 bases at V and 9 bases at J, with 13 bases between. The CDR3 contains 12 residues. CDR3 sequence: CASSPPASRYTF. CDR3 sequence (DNA): TGTGCCAGCAGTCCCCCGGCCTCGCGCTACACCTTC.

About this clonotype: This may arise from a read error, as a much more abundant clone is one base away. J is TRBJ2-1 and V is TRBV18; D perhaps matches TRBD2 (5 bases). CDR1 and CDR2 (germline): KGHSH, LQKENI. This CDR3 is 16 amino acids long. V was cut by 3 bases and J by 0 bases, with 12 bases left in between. The CDR3 region has the DNA TGTGCCAGCTCACCGGGCGGGTCTACCTCCTACAATGAGCAGTTCTTC. Its protein is CASSPGGSTSYNEQFF. Together with reference TRBV18 and TRBJ2-1, the CDR3 gives the full variable domain: NAGVMQNPRHLVRRRGQEARLRCSPMKGHSHVYWYRQLPEEGLKFMVYLQKENIIDESGMPKERFSAEFPKEGPSILRIQQVVRGDSAAYFCASSPGGSTSYNEQFFGPGTRLTVL.

The gene calls are TRBV25-1 and TRBJ2-1; a weak D match, TRBD2 (5 bases). Germline V gives CDR1 MGHDK, CDR2 SYGVNS. This CDR3 has 11 residues. Trimming stripped 7 bases from V and 8 bases from J, with 9 bases between. CDR3 nucleotides: TGTGCCAGCACCGAACTAGATGAGCAGTTCTTC. Amino acids: CASTELDEQFF. The full variable domain, its missing parts supplied by reference TRBV25-1 and TRBJ2-1, is EADIYQTPRYLVIGTGKKITLECSQTMGHDKMYWYQQDPGMELHLIHYSYGVNSTEKGDLSSESTVSRIRTEHFPLTLESARPSHTSQYLCASTELDEQFFGPGTRLTVL.

This clonotype has just a few counts. V usage is TRBV2 and J usage is TRBJ2-4; 7 bases line up with TRBD2. CDR1 is SNHLY, CDR2 FYNNEI, per germline. The CDR3 has 16 residues. Unmatched junction bases numbered 12, after V lost 8 bases and J lost 2 bases. The CDR3 nucleotides are TGTGCCAGCCGGAGCGAGGGAGGGCCGTCCAAAAACATTCAGTACTTC. The encoded protein is CASRSEGGPSKNIQYF.

This clonotype has only a few counts. The chain couples TRBV7-3 to TRBJ2-3, with 7 bases fitting TRBD2. In germline, CDR1 is SGHTA, CDR2 FQGTGA. This CDR3 is built from 17 residues. With V trimmed by 4 bases and J by 3 bases, 13 bases remained unmatched. Here the CDR3 reads CASSSFPGLGGTDTQYF. For the CDR3, the DNA is TGTGCCAGCAGCTCCTTTCCCGGCCTCGGGGGGACAGATACGCAGTATTTT.

The chain uses TRBV9 and TRBJ2-1; no reliable D call. Trimming removed 3 bases from V and 8 bases from J, with 9 bases in between. The CDR3 sequence is 12 residues long. The V gene's germline CDR1 is SGDLS and CDR2 YYNGEE. CDR3 protein: CASSAPRDEQFF. Here the CDR3 DNA reads TGTGCCAGCAGCGCGCCTAGGGATGAGCAGTTCTTC.

This clonotype has only a few counts. This chain links TRBV20-1 with TRBJ2-5, with D maybe TRBD2 (5 bases). With the DNA end fitting TRBJ2-7 better, the J assignment may be wrong. Germline V gives CDR1 DFQATT, CDR2 SNEGSKA (reference sequence). The CDR3 totals 14 residues. CDR3 in DNA: TGCAGTGCTAGGAGGATGGAGGACGATTACGAGCAGTACTTC. Translating it yields CSARRMEDDYEQYF.

This clonotype turned up a few times. This rearrangement joins TRBV28 to TRBJ2-7, with D possibly matching TRBD1 (6 bases). The CDR3 extends over 17 amino acids. The germline gives CDR1 MDHEN, CDR2 SYDVKM. V lost 8 bases and J 3 bases, leaving 26 bases between the germline ends. The chain's CDR3 is CASGQTGWASSSYEQYF. CDR3 coding DNA: TGTGCCAGCGGCCAAACAGGGTGGGCGTCTTCTAGCTACGAGCAGTACTTC.

This rearrangement joins TRBV5-6 to TRBJ2-1; D is possibly TRBD2 (6 bases). The length of the CDR3 is 15 residues. Germline CDR1 is SGHDT and CDR2 is YYEEEE. Trimming shortened V by 2 bases and J by 10 bases, and 19 bases separated the two germline ends. The CDR3: CASSLSRGRTMEQFF. The CDR3 DNA reads TGTGCCAGCAGCTTAAGCCGGGGGAGGACTATGGAGCAGTTCTTC.

The V and J genes are TRBV3-1 and TRBJ1-4; 9 positions match TRBD1. Germline values: CDR1 LGHDT, CDR2 YNNKEL (reference sequence). Trimming removed 2 bases from V and 3 bases from J; junction bases left unmatched: 10. This CDR3 contains 18 residues. The CDR3 sequence: CASSQIQQGAPANEKLFF. CDR3 DNA: TGTGCCAGCAGCCAAATTCAACAGGGGGCGCCAGCTAATGAAAAACTGTTTTTT.

The DNA of the CDR3 is TGTGCCAGCATCAGGCCCCCTACCTACGAGCAGTACTTC. Translation: CASIRPPTYEQYF. V and J are TRBV6-2 or TRBV6-3 and TRBJ2-4; no clear D gene. The tail of the sequence fits TRBJ2-7 better, so the J call may be wrong. The CDR3 is made up of 13 amino acids. CDR1 and CDR2 (germline): MNHEY, SVGEGT.

The genes are TRBV7-2 and TRBJ2-1, with TRBD1 identical over 10 bases. Germline V gene sequence: CDR1 SGHTA, CDR2 FQGNSA. Unmatched junction bases numbered 8, after V lost 3 bases and J lost 6 bases. This CDR3 has 16 residues. The CDR3 spells CASSLTGGAVINEQFF. The CDR3 nucleotides read TGTGCCAGCAGCTTGACAGGGGGCGCGGTAATCAATGAGCAGTTCTTC. Together with reference TRBV7-2 and TRBJ2-1, the CDR3 gives the full variable domain: GAGVSQSPSNKVTEKGKDVELRCDPISGHTALYWYRQSLGQGLEFLIYFQGNSAPDKSGLPSDRFSAERTGGSVSTLTIQRTQQEDSAVYLCASSLTGGAVINEQFFGPGTRLTVL.

This clonotype has more than one count but fewer than ten. V and J are TRBV6-2 or TRBV6-3 and TRBJ1-1; 7 nucleotides agree with TRBD1. V gave up 8 bases and J gave up 9 bases; unmatched junction bases: 12. The length of the CDR3 is 13 residues. The V gene's germline CDR1 is MNHEY and CDR2 SVGEGT. The CDR3 loop is CASALNRGGQAFF. The CDR3, as DNA: TGTGCCAGCGCACTGAACAGGGGAGGGCAAGCTTTCTTT.

This clonotype was picked up a small number of times. The chain joins TRBV4-2 to TRBJ2-4; the match to TRBD2 covers 9 bases. The trim removed 4 bases at V and 1 base at J, leaving 8 bases unmatched. CDR3 length: 17 amino acids. Germline loops: CDR1 LGHNA, CDR2 YNFKEQ. CDR3: CASSLNSRGGAKNIQYF. The CDR3 DNA sequence: TGTGCCAGCAGCCTTAACTCGCGGGGGGGGGCCAAAAACATTCAGTACTTC.

This sequence joins TRBV25-1 and TRBJ2-7; TRBD1 matches 7 bases. The CDR3 is made up of 13 amino acids. Unmatched junction bases numbered 3, after V lost 4 bases and J lost 3 bases. Per the germline V gene, CDR1 is MGHDK and CDR2 is SYGVNS. CDR3 amino acids: CASSGDRHYEQYF. The CDR3 nucleotides are TGTGCCAGCAGTGGGGACAGACACTACGAGCAGTACTTC.

This clonotype was counted a few times. The rearrangement links TRBV3-1 to TRBJ1-5, with TRBD1 matching 7 bases. CDR1 and CDR2 (germline): LGHDT, YNNKEL (reference sequence). This CDR3 region has 13 residues. Trimming at V came to 7 bases and at J to 4 bases, leaving 4 bases not matched to a gene. This CDR3 is CASTTGVNQPQHF. The CDR3 DNA reads as TGTGCCAGCACCACAGGGGTGAATCAGCCCCAGCATTTT.

J is TRBJ2-7 and V is TRBV7-9; D unresolved. This CDR3 region has 14 residues. Trimming took off 4 bases at V and 1 base at J, with 11 bases between the two ends. Germline values: CDR1 SEHNR, CDR2 FQNEAQ (reference sequence). The CDR3 nucleotides are TGTGCCAGCAGCTCCAACGCTCTTTCCTACGAGCAGTACTTC. Protein sequence: CASSSNALSYEQYF.